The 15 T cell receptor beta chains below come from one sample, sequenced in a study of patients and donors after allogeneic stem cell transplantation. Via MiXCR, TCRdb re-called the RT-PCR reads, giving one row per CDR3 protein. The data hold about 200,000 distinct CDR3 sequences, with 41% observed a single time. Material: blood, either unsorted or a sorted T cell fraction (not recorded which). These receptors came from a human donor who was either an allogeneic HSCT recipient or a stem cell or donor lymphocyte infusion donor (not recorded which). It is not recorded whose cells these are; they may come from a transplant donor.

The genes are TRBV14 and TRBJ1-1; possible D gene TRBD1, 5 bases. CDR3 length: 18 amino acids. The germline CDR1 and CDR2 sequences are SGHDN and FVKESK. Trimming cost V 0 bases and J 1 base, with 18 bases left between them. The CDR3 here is CASSQEGTPWGENTEAFF. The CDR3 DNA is TGTGCCAGCAGCCAAGAAGGGACGCCCTGGGGGGAGAACACTGAAGCTTTCTTT.

The CDR3 sequence is CASSRQASTDTQYF. Written as DNA, the CDR3 is TGTGCCAGCAGTCGACAGGCCAGCACAGATACGCAGTATTTT. The genes are TRBV6-2 or TRBV6-3 and TRBJ2-3; perhaps TRBD1 as D (6 bases). CDR1 is MNHEY, CDR2 SVGEGT, per germline. V shed 5 bases and J shed 0 bases, with 9 bases lying between them. The CDR3 runs 14 residues.

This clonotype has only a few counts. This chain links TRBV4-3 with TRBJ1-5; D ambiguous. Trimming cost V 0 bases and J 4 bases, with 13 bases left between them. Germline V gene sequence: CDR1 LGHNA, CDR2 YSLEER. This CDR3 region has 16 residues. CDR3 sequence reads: CASSQEVRPANQPQHF. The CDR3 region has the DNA TGCGCCAGCAGCCAAGAAGTAAGGCCAGCAAATCAGCCCCAGCATTTT.

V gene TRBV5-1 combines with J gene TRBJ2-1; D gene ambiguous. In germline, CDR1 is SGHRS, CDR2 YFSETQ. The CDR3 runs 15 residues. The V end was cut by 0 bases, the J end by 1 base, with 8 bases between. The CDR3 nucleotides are TGCGCCAGCAGCTTGGCGGAAGTTTCCTACAATGAGCAGTTCTTC. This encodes CASSLAEVSYNEQFF.

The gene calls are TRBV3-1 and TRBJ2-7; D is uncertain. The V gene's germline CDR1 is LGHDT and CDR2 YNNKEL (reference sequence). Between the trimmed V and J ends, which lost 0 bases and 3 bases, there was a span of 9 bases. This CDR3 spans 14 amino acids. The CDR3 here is CASSQDPNYYEQYF. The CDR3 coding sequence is TGTGCCAGCAGCCAAGATCCCAACTACTACGAGCAGTACTTC.

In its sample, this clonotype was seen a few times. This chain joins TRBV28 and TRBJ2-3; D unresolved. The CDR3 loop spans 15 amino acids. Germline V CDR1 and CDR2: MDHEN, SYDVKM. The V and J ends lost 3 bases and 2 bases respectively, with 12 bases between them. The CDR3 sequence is CASSFASPSTDTQYF. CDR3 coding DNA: TGTGCCAGCAGTTTCGCATCACCCTCCACAGATACGCAGTATTTT. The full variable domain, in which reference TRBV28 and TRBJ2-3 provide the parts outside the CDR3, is DVKVTQSSRYLVKRTGEKVFLECVQDMDHENMFWYRQDPGLGLRLIYFSYDVKMKEKGDIPEGYSVSREKKERFSLILESASTNQTSMYLCASSFASPSTDTQYFGPGTRLTVL.

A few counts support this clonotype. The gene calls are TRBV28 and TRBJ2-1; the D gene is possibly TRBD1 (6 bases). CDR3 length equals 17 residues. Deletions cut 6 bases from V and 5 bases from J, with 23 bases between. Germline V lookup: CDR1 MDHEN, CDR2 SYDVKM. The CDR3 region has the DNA TGTGCCAGCAGCAGCAGGGGAAATTCGGTGACGGACAATGAGCAGTTCTTC. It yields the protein CASSSRGNSVTDNEQFF.

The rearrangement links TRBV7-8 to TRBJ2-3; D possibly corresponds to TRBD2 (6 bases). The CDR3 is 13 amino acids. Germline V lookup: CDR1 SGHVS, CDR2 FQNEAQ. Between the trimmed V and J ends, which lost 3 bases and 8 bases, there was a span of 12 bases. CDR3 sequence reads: CASSFREEGTQYF. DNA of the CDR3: TGTGCCAGCAGCTTCCGAGAGGAGGGTACGCAGTATTTT.

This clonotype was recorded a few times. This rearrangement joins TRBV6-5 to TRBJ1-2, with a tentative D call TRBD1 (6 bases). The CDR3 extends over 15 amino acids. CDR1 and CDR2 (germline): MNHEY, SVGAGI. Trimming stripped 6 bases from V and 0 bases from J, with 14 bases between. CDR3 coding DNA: TGTGCCAGCAGCCAGGGACAAACAACTAACTATGGCTACACCTTC. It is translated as CASSQGQTTNYGYTF.

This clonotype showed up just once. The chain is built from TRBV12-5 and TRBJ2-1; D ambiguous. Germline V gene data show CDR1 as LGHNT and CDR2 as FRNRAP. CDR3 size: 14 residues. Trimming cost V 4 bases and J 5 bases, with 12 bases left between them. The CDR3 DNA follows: TGTGCTAGTGGTTCAACAGTAGAAGACAATGAGCAGTTCTTC. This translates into CASGSTVEDNEQFF.

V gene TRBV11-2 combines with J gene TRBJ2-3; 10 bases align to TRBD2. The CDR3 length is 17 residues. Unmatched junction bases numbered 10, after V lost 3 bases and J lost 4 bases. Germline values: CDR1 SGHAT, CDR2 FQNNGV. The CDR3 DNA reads TGTGCCAGCAGCTTGGGAGAACTAGCGGGAAGGTCAGATACGCAGTATTTT. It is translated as CASSLGELAGRSDTQYF.

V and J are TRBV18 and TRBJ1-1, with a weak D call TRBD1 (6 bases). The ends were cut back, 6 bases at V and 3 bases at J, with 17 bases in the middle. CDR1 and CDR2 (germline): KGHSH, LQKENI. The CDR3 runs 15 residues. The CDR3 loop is CASSPLAGEDTEAFF. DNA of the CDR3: TGTGCCAGCTCGCCTTTGGCAGGGGAAGACACTGAAGCTTTCTTT.

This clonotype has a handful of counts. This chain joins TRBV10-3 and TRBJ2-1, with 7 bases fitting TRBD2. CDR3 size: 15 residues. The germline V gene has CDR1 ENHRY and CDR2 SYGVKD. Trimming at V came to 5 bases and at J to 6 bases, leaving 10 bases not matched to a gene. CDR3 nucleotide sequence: TGTGCCATCAGTCAATCAGCGCCGGGGGGCAATGAGCAGTTCTTC. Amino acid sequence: CAISQSAPGGNEQFF.

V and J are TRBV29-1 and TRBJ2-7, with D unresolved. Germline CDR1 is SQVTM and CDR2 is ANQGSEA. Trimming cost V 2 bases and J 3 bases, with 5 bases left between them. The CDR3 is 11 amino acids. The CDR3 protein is CSVESGYEQYF. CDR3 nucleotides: TGCAGCGTTGAATCAGGCTACGAGCAGTACTTC.

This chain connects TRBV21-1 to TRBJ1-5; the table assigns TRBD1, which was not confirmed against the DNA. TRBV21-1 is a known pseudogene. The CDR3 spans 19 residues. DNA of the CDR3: TGTGCCAGCAGCACGCAAGAGAAGACAGGGGGTGATAGCAATCAGCCCCAGCATTTT. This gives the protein CASSTQEKTGGDSNQPQHF.